The 22 T cell receptor beta chains in this list originate from one sample, sequenced in a study of T cell responses to AZD1222 COVID-19 vaccine. TCRdb's copy holds only in-frame clones and misses some; the assay was immunoSEQ multiplex PCR. The sample records about 86,000 clones, approximately 82% being singletons. The sample consisted of peripheral blood, taken on day 0 of AZD1222 vaccination. The receptors stem from an adult in good health.

This clone appeared a few times. V usage is TRBV2 and J usage is TRBJ2-7, with TRBD2 as a possible D gene (6 bases). V was clipped by 7 bases and J by 2 bases, with 18 bases between them. The germline CDR1 and CDR2 sequences are SNHLY and FYNNEI. The CDR3 runs 15 residues. Here the CDR3 reads CASTDAIGGTYEQYF. The DNA of the CDR3 is TGTGCCAGCACCGACGCGATAGGAGGGACCTACGAGCAGTACTTC.

This chain uses TRBV11-2 with TRBJ2-5; 9 bases map to TRBD2. Per the germline V gene, CDR1 is SGHAT and CDR2 is FQNNGV. The CDR3 contains 14 residues. J gave up 1 base and V 6 bases, and 3 bases lay outside the gene matches. Written as DNA, the CDR3 is TGTGCCAGCAGACAGACTAGCGGCCAAGAGACCCAGTACTTC. This gives the protein CASRQTSGQETQYF.

This chain joins TRBV10-3 and TRBJ2-7; D gene uncertain. Between the trimmed V and J ends, which lost 3 bases and 2 bases, there was a span of 29 bases. CDR3 size: 20 residues. CDR1 and CDR2 (germline): ENHRY, SYGVKD. The chain's CDR3 is CAISDQNLPSRWVETYEQYF. DNA of the CDR3: TGTGCCATCAGTGATCAGAATTTACCGTCACGATGGGTGGAGACCTACGAGCAGTACTTC.

The rearrangement links TRBV6-5 to TRBJ2-7, with 9 bases lining up with TRBD1. V dropped 6 bases and J dropped 1; count of bases not matched to a gene: 4. Per germline, CDR1 MNHEY and CDR2 SVGAGI. The CDR3 has 14 residues. CDR3: CASSSGTGSYEQYF. CDR3 nucleotides: TGTGCCAGCAGCTCGGGGACAGGGTCCTACGAGCAGTACTTC.

CDR3 amino acids: CASSPLTSGSSYNEQFF. The CDR3 DNA reads as TGTGCCAGCTCACCGTTGACTAGCGGGAGCTCCTACAATGAGCAGTTCTTC. V and J are TRBV18 and TRBJ2-1, with 12 bases that match TRBD2. The ends lost 3 bases at V and 0 bases at J; junction bases unmatched: 3. Germline loops: CDR1 KGHSH, CDR2 LQKENI. The CDR3 is made up of 17 amino acids.

This clone was counted a few times. The rearrangement uses TRBV11-2 and TRBJ2-1, with 8 bases aligning to TRBD1. The V and J ends lost 5 bases and 9 bases, in that order; junction bases with no gene match: 6. This CDR3 has 13 amino acids. Germline V gene data show CDR1 as SGHAT and CDR2 as FQNNGV. The CDR3 region has the DNA TGTGCCAGCAGCATTGGACAGGGATCTGAGCAGTTCTTC. It encodes CASSIGQGSEQFF.

The genes are TRBV3-1 (or the pseudogene TRBV3-2) and TRBJ2-3; 13 nucleotides agree with TRBD2. V shed 0 bases, J shed 3 bases, and the junction held 6 bases outside the gene matches. Per germline, CDR1 LGHDT and CDR2 YNNKEL (reference sequence). This CDR3 contains 18 residues. In DNA form, the CDR3 reads TGTGCCAGCAGCCAAGAAGGACTAGCGGGAGTCGGTACAGATACGCAGTATTTT. Protein sequence: CASSQEGLAGVGTDTQYF.

The V gene is TRBV6-5, the J gene TRBJ2-7, with a possible D match to TRBD2 (6 bases). The germline gives CDR1 MNHEY, CDR2 SVGAGI. The CDR3 length is 15 residues. The V end lost 1 base, the J end lost 5 bases, and 15 bases lay between the germline ends. CDR3 bases: TGTGCCAGCAGTTACTATCCGGGGACTCCGCACGAGCAGTACTTC. Residues: CASSYYPGTPHEQYF.

The chain links TRBV19 to TRBJ2-1, with 8 bases aligning to TRBD2. The CDR3 totals 17 residues. CDR1 is LNHDA and CDR2 is SQIVND in the germline V gene (reference sequence). V shed 3 bases, J shed 4 bases, and the junction held 11 bases outside the gene matches. The CDR3 nucleotides read TGTGCCAGTAGTATCGGGTGGAGCGGGAGTCCGTACAATGAGCAGTTCTTC. The encoded protein is CASSIGWSGSPYNEQFF.

The rearrangement joins TRBV10-2 to TRBJ1-2; weak D call: TRBD1 (5 bases). The CDR3 contains 13 residues. The germline V gene has CDR1 WSHSY and CDR2 SAAADI. The V and J ends lost 5 bases and 8 bases respectively, with 15 bases between them. The CDR3, as DNA: TGCGCCAGCAGTCCCGGGACCCCAAACGGCTACACCTTC. Amino acids: CASSPGTPNGYTF.

The chain joins TRBV14 to TRBJ1-6, with unresolved D. The CDR3 extends over 14 amino acids. Trimming left V 2 bases short and J 8 bases short, with 10 bases between. Germline V gene lookup returns CDR1 SGHDN and CDR2 FVKESK. This CDR3 is CASSQRTTYSPLHF. Here the CDR3 DNA reads TGTGCCAGCAGCCAAAGGACTACCTATTCACCCCTCCACTTT.

The chain links TRBV5-1 to TRBJ2-1; TRBD1 matches 9 bases. Germline values: CDR1 SGHRS, CDR2 YFSETQ. The CDR3 totals 15 residues. V lost 0 bases to trimming and J lost 7 bases; unmatched junction nucleotides: 5. This CDR3 reads CASSLAGQGENEQFF. DNA for the CDR3: TGCGCCAGCAGCTTGGCGGGACAGGGAGAGAATGAGCAGTTCTTC.

The chain carries TRBV5-1 and TRBJ2-1; D uncertain. CDR1 and CDR2 from the germline V gene are SGHRS and YFSETQ. The germline V and J ends were trimmed by 0 bases and 4 bases, with 11 bases remaining between them. The CDR3 consists of 15 residues. CDR3 region: CASSLGASLYNEQFF. In DNA form, the CDR3 reads TGCGCCAGCAGCTTGGGCGCGTCCCTATACAATGAGCAGTTCTTC.

This clone was detected only a few times. CDR3 bases: TGTGCCAGCAGCCAACGGCCGGGAGGGAACGAGCAGTACTTC. Its translation: CASSQRPGGNEQYF. The chain couples TRBV3-1 (or the pseudogene TRBV3-2) to TRBJ2-7, with 8 bases fitting TRBD2. The CDR3 covers 14 residues. The V segment lost 2 bases and the J segment 5 bases; nucleotides outside the gene matches: 5. The germline gives CDR1 LGHDT, CDR2 YNNKEL (reference sequence).

This clone was found once. This chain links TRBV4-1 with TRBJ2-7, with 12 bases identical to TRBD1. The ends lost 6 bases at V and 7 bases at J; junction bases unmatched: 7. Germline CDR1 reads MGHRA; CDR2 reads YSYEKL. This CDR3 has 14 amino acids. CDR3 loop: CASRPGQGAREQYF. CDR3 DNA sequence: TGCGCCAGCAGACCGGGACAGGGGGCGCGGGAGCAGTACTTC.

This clone was recorded a few times. The V and J genes are TRBV3-1 (or the pseudogene TRBV3-2) and TRBJ2-7; D gene ambiguous. From germline, CDR1 is LGHDT and CDR2 YNNKEL (reference sequence). V shed 1 base and J shed 0 bases, with 13 bases lying between them. CDR3 length equals 16 residues. As DNA, the CDR3 is TGTGCCAGCAGCCAAGTGACGAGACTGTCCTCCTACGAGCAGTACTTC. The encoded protein is CASSQVTRLSSYEQYF.

The sample holds a few counts of this clone. The chain has TRBV2 and TRBJ2-1; the D call may be TRBD1 or TRBD2 (5 bases each). Trimming removed 4 bases from V and 2 bases from J, with 9 bases in between. CDR1 SNHLY and CDR2 FYNNEI come from the germline V gene. This CDR3 has 14 residues. CDR3 DNA: TGTGCCAGCAGTGCCAGGGACGCCTACAATGAGCAGTTCTTC. Residues: CASSARDAYNEQFF.

The chain uses TRBV27 and TRBJ2-7, with TRBD2 matching 11 bases. Looked up from germline, CDR1 is MNHEY and CDR2 is SMNVEV (reference sequence). V trimming: 6 bases; J trimming: 1 base; junction bases outside the gene matches: 8. The CDR3 is 16 amino acids. The DNA of the CDR3 is TGTGCCAGCAGACTAACTCTAGCGGGAGGATCCTACGAGCAGTACTTC. It codes for CASRLTLAGGSYEQYF.

The chain couples TRBV5-1 to TRBJ2-1; 11 nucleotides align to TRBD2. This CDR3 spans 16 amino acids. Germline values: CDR1 SGHRS, CDR2 YFSETQ. V shed 4 bases, J shed 9 bases, and the junction held 12 bases outside the gene matches. The CDR3 protein is CASSLATSGIPREQFF. CDR3 nucleotides: TGCGCCAGCAGCCTCGCGACTAGCGGGATCCCCCGTGAGCAGTTCTTC.

J is TRBJ2-7 and V is TRBV19, with TRBD2 matching 7 bases. Germline CDR1 is LNHDA and CDR2 is SQIVND (reference sequence). Losses at the gene ends were 3 bases for V and 2 bases for J; bases not matched to a gene: 7. The CDR3 extends over 15 amino acids. The CDR3 loop is CASSIRDYPTYEQYF. The CDR3 bases are TGTGCCAGTAGTATTAGGGACTACCCAACCTACGAGCAGTACTTC. Full variable domain (rest looked up from reference TRBV19 and TRBJ2-7): DGGITQSPKYLFRKEGQNVTLSCEQNLNHDAMYWYRQDPGQGLRLIYYSQIVNDFQKGDIAEGYSVSREKKESFPLTVTSAQKNPTAFYLCASSIRDYPTYEQYFGPGTRLTVT.

This clone was recorded once. The chain carries TRBV18 and TRBJ2-7, with a weak D call TRBD2 (6 bases). V was pared by 1 base and J by 2 bases, with 9 bases between. The CDR3 runs 14 residues. CDR1 and CDR2 (germline): KGHSH, LQKENI. This CDR3 is CASSPLAAPYEQYF. The CDR3 DNA reads as TGTGCCAGCTCACCACTAGCGGCGCCCTACGAGCAGTACTTC.

The rearrangement uses TRBV5-1 and TRBJ2-4, with D unresolved. The V end lost 3 bases, the J end lost 0 bases, and 10 bases lay between the germline ends. The CDR3 is 15 amino acids. Germline CDR1 is SGHRS and CDR2 is YFSETQ. CDR3 nucleotides: TGCGCCAGCAGCTCGACTGACCTAGCCAAAAACATTCAGTACTTC. Translated: CASSSTDLAKNIQYF.